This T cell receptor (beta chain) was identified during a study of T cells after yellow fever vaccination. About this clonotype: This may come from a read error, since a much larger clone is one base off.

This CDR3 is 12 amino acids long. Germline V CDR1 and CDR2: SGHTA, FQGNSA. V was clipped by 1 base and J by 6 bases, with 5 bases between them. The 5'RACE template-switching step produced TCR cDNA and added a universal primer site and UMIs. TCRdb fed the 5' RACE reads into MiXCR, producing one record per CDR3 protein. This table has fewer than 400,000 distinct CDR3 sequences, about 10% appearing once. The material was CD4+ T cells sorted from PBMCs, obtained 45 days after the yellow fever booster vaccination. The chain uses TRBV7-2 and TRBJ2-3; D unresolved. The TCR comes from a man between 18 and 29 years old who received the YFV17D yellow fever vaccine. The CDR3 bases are TGTGCCAGCAGCTTAGTGTTTGATACGCAGTATTTT. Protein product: CASSLVFDTQYF.